This T cell receptor (beta chain) was recorded in a study of STAT5B mutations in CD4+ large granular lymphocyte leukemia. The study, taken as a whole, reports: TRBV06-family usage was enriched in top patient clones (8/27) versus controls (2/35). Without putative leukemic clones, patient CD4-sorted repertoires remained more clonal than healthy CD4+ repertoires.

As originally analysed: Productive clonotypes were detectable down to 2.59 x 10-5 frequency. The method was immunoSEQ multiplex PCR; TCRdb's version includes in-frame clones alone and lacks a portion of them. V, J and clone size derive from that table, while D and trimming were established from the DNA sequence. The sample has roughly 36,000 clones, 69% seen once. For this clone: What it recognizes is unknown.

Germline lookup yields CDR1 MNHNS and CDR2 SASEGT. There are 13 residues in the CDR3. Trimming shortened V by 6 bases and J by 0 bases, and 6 bases separated the two germline ends. The source of this sequence is a human donor in good health. The sample taken for sequencing was CD4+ T cells from blood buffy coats. The V gene is TRBV6-1, the J gene TRBJ1-5; D gene uncertain. CDR3 sequence: CASSSDSNQPQHF. CDR3 nucleotide sequence: TGTGCCAGCAGCTCAGATAGCAATCAGCCCCAGCATTTT.